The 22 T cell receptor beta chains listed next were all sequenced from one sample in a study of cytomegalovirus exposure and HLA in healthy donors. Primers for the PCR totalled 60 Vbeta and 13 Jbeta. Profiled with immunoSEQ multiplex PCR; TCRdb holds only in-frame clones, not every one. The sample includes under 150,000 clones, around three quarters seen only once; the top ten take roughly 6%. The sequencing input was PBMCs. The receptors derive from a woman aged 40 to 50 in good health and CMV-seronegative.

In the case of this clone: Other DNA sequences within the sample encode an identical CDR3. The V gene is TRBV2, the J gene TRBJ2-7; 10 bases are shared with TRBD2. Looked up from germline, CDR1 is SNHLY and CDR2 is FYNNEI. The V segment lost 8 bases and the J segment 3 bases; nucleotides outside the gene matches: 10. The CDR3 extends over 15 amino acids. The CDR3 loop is CASGGVASGSYEQYF. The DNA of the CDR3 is TGTGCCAGCGGGGGAGTTGCTAGCGGGAGCTACGAGCAGTACTTC.

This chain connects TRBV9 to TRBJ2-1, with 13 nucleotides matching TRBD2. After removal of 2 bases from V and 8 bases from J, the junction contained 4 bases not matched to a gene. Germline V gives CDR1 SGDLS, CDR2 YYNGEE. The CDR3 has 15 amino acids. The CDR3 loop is CASSVTSGRLHEQFF. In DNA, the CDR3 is TGTGCCAGCAGCGTGACTAGCGGGAGGCTGCATGAGCAGTTCTTC.

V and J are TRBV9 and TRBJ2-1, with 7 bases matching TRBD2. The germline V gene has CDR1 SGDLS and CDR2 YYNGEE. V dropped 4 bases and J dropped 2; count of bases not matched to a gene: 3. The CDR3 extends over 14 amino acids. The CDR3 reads CASSPSGTYNEQFF. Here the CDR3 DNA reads TGTGCCAGCAGCCCAAGCGGGACCTACAATGAGCAGTTCTTC.

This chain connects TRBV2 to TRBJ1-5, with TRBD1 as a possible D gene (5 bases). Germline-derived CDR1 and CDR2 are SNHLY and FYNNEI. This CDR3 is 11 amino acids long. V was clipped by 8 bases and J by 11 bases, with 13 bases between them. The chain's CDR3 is CASSRGLTQHF. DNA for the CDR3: TGTGCCAGCTCGCGGGGCTTGACCCAGCATTTT.

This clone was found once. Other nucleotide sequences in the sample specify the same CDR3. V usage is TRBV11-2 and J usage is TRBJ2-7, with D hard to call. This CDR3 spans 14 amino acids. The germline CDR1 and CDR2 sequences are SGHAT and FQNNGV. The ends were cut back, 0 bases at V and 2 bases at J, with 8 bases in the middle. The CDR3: CASSLEATTYEQYF. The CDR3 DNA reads TGTGCCAGCAGCTTAGAGGCCACCACCTACGAGCAGTACTTC.

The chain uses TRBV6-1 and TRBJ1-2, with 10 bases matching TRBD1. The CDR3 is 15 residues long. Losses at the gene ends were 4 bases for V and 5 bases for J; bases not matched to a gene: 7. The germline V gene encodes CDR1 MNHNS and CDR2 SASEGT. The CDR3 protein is CASSVTPGQGYGYTF. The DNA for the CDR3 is TGTGCCAGCAGTGTCACTCCGGGACAGGGGTATGGCTACACCTTC.

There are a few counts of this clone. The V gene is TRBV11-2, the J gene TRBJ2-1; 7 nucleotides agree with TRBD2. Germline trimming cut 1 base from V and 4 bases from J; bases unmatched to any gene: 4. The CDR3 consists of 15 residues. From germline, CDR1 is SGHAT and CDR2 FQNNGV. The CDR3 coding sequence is TGTGCCAGCAGCTTAGGGCTAGCGGAGTACAATGAGCAGTTCTTC. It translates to CASSLGLAEYNEQFF.

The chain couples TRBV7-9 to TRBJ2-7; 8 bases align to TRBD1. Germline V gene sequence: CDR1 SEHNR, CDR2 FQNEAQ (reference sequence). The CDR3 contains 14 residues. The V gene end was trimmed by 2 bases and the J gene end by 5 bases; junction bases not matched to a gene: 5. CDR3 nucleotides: TGTGCCAGCAGCTTACAGGGGGCTTCTCACGAGCAGTACTTC. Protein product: CASSLQGASHEQYF.

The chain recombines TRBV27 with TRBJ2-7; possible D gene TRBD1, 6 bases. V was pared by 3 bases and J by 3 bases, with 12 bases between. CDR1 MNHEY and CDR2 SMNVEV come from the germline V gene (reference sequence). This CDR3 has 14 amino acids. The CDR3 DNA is TGTGCCAGCAGTTTGCGACAGGCGGTCTACGAGCAGTACTTC. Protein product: CASSLRQAVYEQYF.

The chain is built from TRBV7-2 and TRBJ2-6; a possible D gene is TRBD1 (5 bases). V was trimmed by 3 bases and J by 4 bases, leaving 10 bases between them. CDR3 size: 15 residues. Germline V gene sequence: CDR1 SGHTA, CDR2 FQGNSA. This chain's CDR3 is CASSFQGGGANVLTF. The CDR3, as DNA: TGTGCCAGCAGCTTCCAGGGCGGCGGGGCCAACGTCCTGACTTTC. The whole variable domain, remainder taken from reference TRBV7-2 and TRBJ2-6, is GAGVSQSPSNKVTEKGKDVELRCDPISGHTALYWYRQSLGQGLEFLIYFQGNSAPDKSGLPSDRFSAERTGGSVSTLTIQRTQQEDSAVYLCASSFQGGGANVLTFGAGSRLTVL.

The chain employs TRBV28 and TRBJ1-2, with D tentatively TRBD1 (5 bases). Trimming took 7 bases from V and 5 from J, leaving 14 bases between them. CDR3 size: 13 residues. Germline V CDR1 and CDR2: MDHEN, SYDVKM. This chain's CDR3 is CASIRSGRYGYTF. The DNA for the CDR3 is TGTGCCAGCATCCGATCAGGGCGGTATGGCTACACCTTC.

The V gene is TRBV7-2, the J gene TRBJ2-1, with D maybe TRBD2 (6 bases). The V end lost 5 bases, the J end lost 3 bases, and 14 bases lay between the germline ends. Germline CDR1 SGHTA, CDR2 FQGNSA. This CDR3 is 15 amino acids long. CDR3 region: CASSPRQTSYNEQFF. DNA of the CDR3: TGTGCCAGCAGCCCCCGACAGACTAGCTACAATGAGCAGTTCTTC.

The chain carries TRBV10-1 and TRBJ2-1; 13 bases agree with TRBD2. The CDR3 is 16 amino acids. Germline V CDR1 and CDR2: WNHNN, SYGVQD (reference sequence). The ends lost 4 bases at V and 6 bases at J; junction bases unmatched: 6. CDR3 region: CASSAAGTSGINEQFF. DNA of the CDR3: TGCGCCAGCAGTGCCGCGGGGACTAGCGGGATCAATGAGCAGTTCTTC.

The CDR3 is CASSQDIGGGELFF. The CDR3 nucleotides are TGTGCCAGCAGCCAAGACATAGGGGGCGGGGAGCTGTTTTTT. The rearrangement uses TRBV4-2 and TRBJ2-2, with D tentatively TRBD1 (6 bases). The CDR3 has 14 amino acids. V gave up 0 bases and J gave up 7 bases, with 9 bases separating them. CDR1 is LGHNA and CDR2 is YNFKEQ in the germline V gene.

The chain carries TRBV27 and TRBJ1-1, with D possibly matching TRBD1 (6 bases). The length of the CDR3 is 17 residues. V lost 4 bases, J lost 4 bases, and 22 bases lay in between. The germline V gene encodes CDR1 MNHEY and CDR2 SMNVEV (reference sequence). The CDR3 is CASSSSTGWQGSTEAFF. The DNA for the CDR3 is TGTGCCAGCAGTTCATCTACGGGATGGCAGGGGAGCACTGAAGCTTTCTTT.

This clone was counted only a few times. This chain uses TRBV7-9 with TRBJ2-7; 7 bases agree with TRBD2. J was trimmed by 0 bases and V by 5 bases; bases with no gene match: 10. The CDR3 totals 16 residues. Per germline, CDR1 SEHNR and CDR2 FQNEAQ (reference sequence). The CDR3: CASSPTKRGYSYEQYF. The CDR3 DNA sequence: TGTGCCAGCAGCCCGACTAAGCGGGGATACTCCTACGAGCAGTACTTC.

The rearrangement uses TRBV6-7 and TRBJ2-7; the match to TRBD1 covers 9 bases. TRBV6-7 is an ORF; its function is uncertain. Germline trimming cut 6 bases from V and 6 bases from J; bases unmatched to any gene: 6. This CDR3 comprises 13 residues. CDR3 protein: CASSSTGGSEQYF. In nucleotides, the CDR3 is TGTGCCAGCAGCTCGACAGGGGGGAGCGAGCAGTACTTC.

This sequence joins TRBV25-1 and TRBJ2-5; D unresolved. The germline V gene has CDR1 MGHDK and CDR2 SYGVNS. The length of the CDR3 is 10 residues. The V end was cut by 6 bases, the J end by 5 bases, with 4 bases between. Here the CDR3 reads CASSSETQYF. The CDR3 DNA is TGTGCCAGCAGCTCGGAGACCCAGTACTTC.

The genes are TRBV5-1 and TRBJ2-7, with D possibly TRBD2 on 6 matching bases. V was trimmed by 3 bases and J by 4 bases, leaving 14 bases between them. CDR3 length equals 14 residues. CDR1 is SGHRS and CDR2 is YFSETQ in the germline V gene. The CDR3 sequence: CASSSTGVAYEQYF. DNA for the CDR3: TGCGCCAGCAGCTCTACGGGGGTCGCTTACGAGCAGTACTTC.

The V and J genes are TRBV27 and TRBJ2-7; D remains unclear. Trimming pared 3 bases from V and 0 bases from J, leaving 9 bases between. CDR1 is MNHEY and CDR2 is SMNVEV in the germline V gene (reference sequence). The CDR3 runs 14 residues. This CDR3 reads CASSFSGVSYEQYF. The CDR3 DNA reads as TGTGCCAGCAGTTTCTCCGGAGTCTCCTACGAGCAGTACTTC.

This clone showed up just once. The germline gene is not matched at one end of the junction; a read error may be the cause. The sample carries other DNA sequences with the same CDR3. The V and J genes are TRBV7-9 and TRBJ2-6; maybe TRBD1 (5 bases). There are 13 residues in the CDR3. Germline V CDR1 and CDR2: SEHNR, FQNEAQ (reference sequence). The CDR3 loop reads CASSLSGANGLTF. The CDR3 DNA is TGTGCCAGCAGCTTGAGTGGGGCCAACGGCCTGACTTTC.

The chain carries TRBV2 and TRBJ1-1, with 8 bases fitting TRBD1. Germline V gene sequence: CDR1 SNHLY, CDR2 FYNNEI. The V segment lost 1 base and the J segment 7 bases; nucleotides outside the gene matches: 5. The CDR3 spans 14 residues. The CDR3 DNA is TGTGCCAGCAGTGAAGGGACAGGGTCAATTGAAGCTTTCTTT. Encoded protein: CASSEGTGSIEAFF. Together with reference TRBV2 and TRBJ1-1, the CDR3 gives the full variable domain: EPEVTQTPSHQVTQMGQEVILRCVPISNHLYFYWYRQILGQKVEFLVSFYNNEISEKSEIFDDQFSVERPDGSNFTLKIRSTKLEDSAMYFCASSEGTGSIEAFFGQGTRLTVV.